This TCR beta chain was observed in a study of blood T cell repertoires in COVID-19. About the research overall: From the United States, Italy and Spain came samples of acute and convalescent COVID-19. In each case, the material was cDNA or gDNA derived from T cells, B-cell-depleted T cells, or PBMCs.

The germline V and J ends were trimmed by 7 bases and 0 bases, with 15 bases remaining between them. There are 15 residues in the CDR3. CDR1 is SGHRS and CDR2 is YFSETQ in the germline V gene. Donors of Cohort 3 who recovered were those that had two negative PCRs, clearance, or symptom resolution. Source study methods: Quantification of nucleated cells was approximated via reference gene primer amplification. Clones were sequenced by immunoSEQ multiplex PCR, and TCRdb holds only the in-frame ones, with some missing. The DNA gave D and trimming, while V, J and clone size come from that table. Here the sample spans approximately 300,000 clones, just over 85% being singletons.

The receptor comes from a young woman who had recovered from COVID-19. The V call is TRBV5-1, the J call TRBJ2-3; D perhaps matches TRBD2 (7 bases). Sequenced material: PBMCs or T cells enriched from blood (not recorded which). CDR3 loop: CASSPGGISTDTQYF. CDR3 nucleotide sequence: TGCGCCAGCTCCCCGGGGGGCATAAGCACAGATACGCAGTATTTT.